Shown below are 26 T cell receptor beta chains from a single sample sequenced in a study of blood T cell repertoires in COVID-19. The data were produced by immunoSEQ multiplex PCR, yet TCRdb's version contains in-frame clones alone and is incomplete. The sample contains 25,000 to 35,000 clones, about 90% of which appear only once. Material for sequencing was peripheral blood. The receptors originated from a woman aged 40-49 years with active or convalescent COVID-19.

The rearrangement links TRBV7-2 to TRBJ2-1; TRBD2 agrees at 10 bases. There are 16 residues in the CDR3. After removal of 2 bases from V and 8 bases from J, the junction contained 9 bases not matched to a gene. The germline V gene has CDR1 SGHTA and CDR2 FQGNSA. CDR3 protein: CASSLTSGTWGDEQFF. CDR3 nucleotides: TGTGCCAGCAGCTTAACTAGCGGGACGTGGGGGGATGAGCAGTTCTTC.

This clone was picked up a small number of times. The J gene is TRBJ2-7, the V gene TRBV5-4; 12 bases fit TRBD1. Germline V lookup: CDR1 SGHNT, CDR2 YYREEE (reference sequence). The CDR3 is 15 amino acids. The J segment lost 6 bases and the V segment lost 0 bases, leaving 4 bases of the junction unmatched. The CDR3 bases are TGTGCCAGCAGCTTGGGGGGACAGGGGGCGGTCGAGCAGTACTTC. It translates to CASSLGGQGAVEQYF.

The genes are TRBV7-3 and TRBJ2-3; 16 nucleotides match TRBD2. The CDR3 has 18 residues. Unmatched junction bases numbered 6, after V lost 2 bases and J lost 4 bases. The V gene's germline CDR1 is SGHTA and CDR2 FQGTGA. This chain's CDR3 is CASSLWGTSGGAPDTQYF. In DNA, the CDR3 is TGTGCCAGCAGCTTATGGGGGACTAGCGGGGGGGCCCCAGATACGCAGTATTTT. Looking up the rest from reference TRBV7-3 and TRBJ2-3 gives the full variable domain: GAGVSQTPSNKVTEKGKYVELRCDPISGHTALYWYRQSLGQGPEFLIYFQGTGAADDSGLPNDRFFAVRPEGSVSTLKIQRTERGDSAVYLCASSLWGTSGGAPDTQYFGPGTRLTVL.

The gene calls are TRBV2 and TRBJ1-2, with 11 positions matching TRBD1. Germline loops: CDR1 SNHLY, CDR2 FYNNEI. The length of the CDR3 is 16 residues. Trimming removed 6 bases from V and 5 bases from J; junction bases left unmatched: 11. In DNA, the CDR3 is TGTGCCAGCAGAGAAATTACCGGGACAGGGGGATATGGCTACACCTTC. Translating it yields CASREITGTGGYGYTF.

This clone has a single count. The J gene is TRBJ1-1, the V gene TRBV28; D is possibly TRBD1 (5 bases). The CDR3 consists of 11 residues. Trimming took off 6 bases at V and 10 bases at J, with 12 bases between the two ends. Germline CDR1 reads MDHEN; CDR2 reads SYDVKM. CDR3 DNA sequence: TGTGCCAGCAGCCTCCGGAGGGGAGCTTTCTTT. It encodes CASSLRRGAFF.

V usage is TRBV5-1 and J usage is TRBJ1-5; 7 nucleotides align to TRBD1. The V gene's germline CDR1 is SGHRS and CDR2 YFSETQ. The CDR3 totals 15 residues. Trimming took 4 bases from V and 1 from J; bases not matched to a gene: 5. The CDR3: CASSEGARSNQPQHF. CDR3 nucleotide sequence: TGCGCCAGCAGCGAGGGGGCGAGGAGCAATCAGCCCCAGCATTTT. The full variable domain, with the rest looked up from reference TRBV5-1 and TRBJ1-5, is KAGVTQTPRYLIKTRGQQVTLSCSPISGHRSVSWYQQTPGQGLQFLFEYFSETQRNKGNFPGRFSGRQFSNSRSEMNVSTLELGDSALYLCASSEGARSNQPQHFGDGTRLSIL.

The V gene is TRBV27, the J gene TRBJ1-5; no clear D gene. The CDR3 is 13 residues long. Germline values: CDR1 MNHEY, CDR2 SMNVEV (reference sequence). V dropped 6 bases and J dropped 6 bases, with 12 bases sitting between them. CDR3 DNA sequence: TGTGCCAGCAGCTGGGCCGTCGGTCAGCCCCAGCATTTT. This gives the protein CASSWAVGQPQHF.

The chain recombines TRBV2 with TRBJ1-3; unclear D gene. Trimming removed 1 base at V and 4 bases at J, with 11 bases between. Germline CDR1 is SNHLY and CDR2 is FYNNEI. The CDR3 has 15 residues. CDR3 sequence: CASSEVVVRGNTIYF. The CDR3 region has the DNA TGTGCCAGCAGTGAAGTGGTTGTCCGGGGAAACACCATATATTTT.

V and J are TRBV7-9 and TRBJ2-7; 10 bases fit TRBD2. The germline gives CDR1 SEHNR, CDR2 FQNEAQ (reference sequence). The CDR3 is made up of 14 amino acids. With 8 bases clipped from V and 2 bases from J, the junction kept 6 bases outside the gene matches. In DNA form, the CDR3 reads TGTGCCAGCGGGTCTAGCGGGAGTCCCTACGAGCAGTACTTC. Its translation: CASGSSGSPYEQYF.

V gene TRBV29-1 combines with J gene TRBJ1-1; D is unresolved. The CDR3 is 12 amino acids. The germline V gene has CDR1 SQVTM and CDR2 ANQGSEA. Trimming pared 7 bases from V and 1 base from J, leaving 10 bases between. Written as DNA, the CDR3 is TGCAGCGGTAAGAGGAGGAACACTGAAGCTTTCTTT. This gives the protein CSGKRRNTEAFF.

The chain couples TRBV11-3 to TRBJ1-1, with 8 nucleotides matching TRBD1. The CDR3 runs to 13 residues. Germline lookup yields CDR1 SGHNT and CDR2 YENEEA. J lost 7 bases, V lost 5 bases, and 6 bases had no gene match. The CDR3 region is CASSRTGTGEAFF. As DNA, the CDR3 is TGTGCCAGCAGCAGGACAGGGACGGGTGAAGCTTTCTTT.

The V gene is TRBV4-1, the J gene TRBJ2-1; 7 bases match TRBD1. Germline V gene lookup returns CDR1 MGHRA and CDR2 YSYEKL. The trim removed 3 bases at V and 7 bases at J, leaving 9 bases unmatched. There are 15 residues in the CDR3. This CDR3 is CASSHRQGRGNEQFF. CDR3 sequence (DNA): TGCGCCAGCAGCCATCGACAGGGACGGGGTAATGAGCAGTTCTTC.

V gene TRBV4-2 combines with J gene TRBJ1-1; 9 nucleotides line up with TRBD1. This CDR3 contains 17 residues. V lost 4 bases to trimming and J lost 3 bases; unmatched junction nucleotides: 12. Germline-derived CDR1 and CDR2 are LGHNA and YNFKEQ. The CDR3 sequence: CASSRKDRGLLDTEAFF. The CDR3 DNA follows: TGTGCCAGCAGCCGGAAGGACAGGGGTTTGTTAGACACTGAAGCTTTCTTT.

The J gene is TRBJ1-6, the V gene TRBV27, with TRBD1 matching 9 bases. Unmatched junction bases numbered 5, after V lost 5 bases and J lost 6 bases. CDR1 is MNHEY and CDR2 is SMNVEV in the germline V gene (reference sequence). The CDR3 consists of 15 residues. The CDR3 here is CASSGRDRANSPLHF. The DNA of the CDR3 is TGTGCCAGCAGTGGCCGGGACAGGGCTAATTCACCCCTCCACTTT.

This chain uses TRBV19 with TRBJ1-2; TRBD1 matches at 7 bases. The CDR3 sequence is 16 residues long. The J segment lost 0 bases and the V segment lost 5 bases, leaving 9 bases of the junction unmatched. From germline, CDR1 is LNHDA and CDR2 SQIVND (reference sequence). The CDR3 sequence: CASSPRQGRANYGYTF. CDR3 in DNA: TGTGCCAGTAGTCCTAGACAGGGTCGGGCTAACTATGGCTACACCTTC.

CDR3 region: CASSPWASLPQETQYF. The CDR3 region has the DNA TGTGCCAGTAGTCCTTGGGCTAGCCTACCCCAAGAGACCCAGTACTTC. The J gene is TRBJ2-5, the V gene TRBV19, with TRBD2 as a possible D gene (5 bases). CDR1 LNHDA and CDR2 SQIVND come from the germline V gene (reference sequence). Trimming stripped 5 bases from V and 1 base from J, with 17 bases between. This CDR3 comprises 16 residues.

V gene TRBV29-1 combines with J gene TRBJ1-1, with a possible D match to TRBD1 (5 bases). Per the germline V gene, CDR1 is SQVTM and CDR2 is ANQGSEA. Trimming cost V 1 base and J 5 bases, with 14 bases left between them. This CDR3 region has 14 residues. CDR3 bases: TGCAGCGTTGAAGGCGGGGGGTTCGGAACTGAAGCTTTCTTT. Amino acids: CSVEGGGFGTEAFF.

The gene calls are TRBV6-6 and TRBJ2-1; 8 nucleotides agree with TRBD2. The CDR3 loop spans 17 amino acids. CDR1 and CDR2 from the germline V gene are MNHNY and SVGAGI (reference sequence). V lost 5 bases to trimming and J lost 3 bases; unmatched junction nucleotides: 12. This chain's CDR3 is CASSPSSGTRNYNEQFF. The CDR3 nucleotides are TGTGCCAGCAGTCCCTCCTCCGGGACTAGAAACTACAATGAGCAGTTCTTC.

The CDR3 loop is CASSSLDTPGTQYF. The CDR3 DNA reads TGTGCCAGTAGTTCCCTGGACACGCCAGGGACCCAGTACTTC. The chain links TRBV19 to TRBJ2-5; tentative D call: TRBD1 (5 bases). The CDR3 runs 14 residues. With 5 bases removed from V and 7 bases from J, the gap between germline ends came to 17 bases. CDR1 and CDR2 from the germline V gene are LNHDA and SQIVND (reference sequence). The full variable domain, with the rest looked up from reference TRBV19 and TRBJ2-5, is DGGITQSPKYLFRKEGQNVTLSCEQNLNHDAMYWYRQDPGQGLRLIYYSQIVNDFQKGDIAEGYSVSREKKESFPLTVTSAQKNPTAFYLCASSSLDTPGTQYFGPGTRLLVL.

The V and J genes are TRBV6-2 or TRBV6-3 and TRBJ2-1; TRBD2 agrees at 13 bases. CDR1 and CDR2 from the germline V gene are MNHEY and SVGEGT. The CDR3 has 16 residues. Unmatched junction bases numbered 10, after V lost 6 bases and J lost 8 bases. CDR3 nucleotides: TGTGCCAGCAGCTTCGGGACTAGCGGGAACCAGTATGAGCAGTTCTTC. It specifies CASSFGTSGNQYEQFF.

This rearrangement joins TRBV7-2 to TRBJ1-6; maybe TRBD1 (6 bases). V gave up 5 bases and J gave up 8 bases, with 16 bases separating them. The CDR3 is made up of 15 amino acids. Germline lookup yields CDR1 SGHTA and CDR2 FQGNSA. This CDR3 is CASSPRQAADSPLHF. The DNA for the CDR3 is TGTGCCAGCAGCCCCCGACAGGCGGCGGATTCACCCCTCCACTTT.

The chain links TRBV4-2 to TRBJ1-6; no clear D gene. From germline, CDR1 is LGHNA and CDR2 YNFKEQ. CDR3 length: 16 residues. Trimming removed 0 bases from V and 5 bases from J, with 11 bases in between. CDR3 sequence (DNA): TGTGCCAGCAGCCAAGATAGCACCCTAGATAATTCACCCCTCCACTTT. Protein product: CASSQDSTLDNSPLHF.

This clone was counted a single time. J is TRBJ1-2 and V is TRBV7-2; possible D gene TRBD1, 5 bases. The CDR3 covers 14 residues. Germline V gene data show CDR1 as SGHTA and CDR2 as FQGNSA. Trimming left V 2 bases short and J 4 bases short, with 11 bases between. The DNA of the CDR3 is TGTGCCAGCAGCTTAATGCAGGGTGGCTATGGCTACACCTTC. This codes for CASSLMQGGYGYTF. The entire variable domain, with the rest obtained from reference TRBV7-2 and TRBJ1-2, is as follows: GAGVSQSPSNKVTEKGKDVELRCDPISGHTALYWYRQSLGQGLEFLIYFQGNSAPDKSGLPSDRFSAERTGGSVSTLTIQRTQQEDSAVYLCASSLMQGGYGYTFGSGTRLTVV.

The J gene is TRBJ2-3, the V gene TRBV5-1; D uncertain. V was cut by 0 bases and J by 0 bases, with 11 bases left in between. The CDR3 is 16 residues long. Germline V gene lookup returns CDR1 SGHRS and CDR2 YFSETQ. CDR3 loop: CASSLASQSSTDTQYF. The DNA for the CDR3 is TGCGCCAGCAGCTTGGCATCACAGTCTAGCACAGATACGCAGTATTTT. Using reference TRBV5-1 and TRBJ2-3 for the parts outside the CDR3, the full variable domain is KAGVTQTPRYLIKTRGQQVTLSCSPISGHRSVSWYQQTPGQGLQFLFEYFSETQRNKGNFPGRFSGRQFSNSRSEMNVSTLELGDSALYLCASSLASQSSTDTQYFGPGTRLTVL.

This chain links TRBV11-2 with TRBJ1-2; 7 bases fit TRBD1. Trimming at V came to 7 bases and at J to 6 bases, leaving 17 bases not matched to a gene. There are 16 residues in the CDR3. Germline lookup yields CDR1 SGHAT and CDR2 FQNNGV. The CDR3 DNA sequence: TGTGCCAGCACCACGACAGGGTCCACGGGGTTGGATGGCTACACCTTC. It specifies CASTTTGSTGLDGYTF. The full variable domain, its missing parts supplied by reference TRBV11-2 and TRBJ1-2, is EAGVAQSPRYKIIEKRQSVAFWCNPISGHATLYWYQQILGQGPKLLIQFQNNGVVDDSQLPKDRFSAERLKGVDSTLKIQPAKLEDSAVYLCASTTTGSTGLDGYTFGSGTRLTVV.

The chain joins TRBV19 to TRBJ2-6, with a tentative D call TRBD1 (6 bases). Per the germline V gene, CDR1 is LNHDA and CDR2 is SQIVND (reference sequence). This CDR3 spans 15 amino acids. Trimming cost V 9 bases and J 4 bases, with 16 bases left between them. This chain's CDR3 is CASGTPLAGANVLTF. CDR3 bases: TGTGCCAGCGGGACACCCCTAGCCGGGGCCAACGTCCTGACTTTC.